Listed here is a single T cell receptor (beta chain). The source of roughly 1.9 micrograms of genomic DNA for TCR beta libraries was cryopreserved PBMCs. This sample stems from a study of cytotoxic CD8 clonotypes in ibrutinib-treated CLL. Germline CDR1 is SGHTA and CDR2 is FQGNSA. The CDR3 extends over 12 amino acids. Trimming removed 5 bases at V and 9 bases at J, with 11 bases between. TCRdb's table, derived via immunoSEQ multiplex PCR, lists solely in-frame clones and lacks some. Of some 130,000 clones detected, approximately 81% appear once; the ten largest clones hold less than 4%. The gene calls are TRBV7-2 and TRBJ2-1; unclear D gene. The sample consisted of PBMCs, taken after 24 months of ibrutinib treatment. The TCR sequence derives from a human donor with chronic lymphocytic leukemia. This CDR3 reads CASSRQDFEQFF. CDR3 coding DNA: TGTGCCAGCAGCCGACAAGATTTTGAGCAGTTCTTC.